This TCR beta chain was captured by sequencing in a study of T cells after yellow fever vaccination. The CDR3 is 16 amino acids. J gave up 0 bases and V 7 bases, and 6 bases lay outside the gene matches. Germline CDR1 reads MNHNS; CDR2 reads SASEGT. Each CDR3 protein is one row after TCRdb ran MiXCR on the 5' RACE reads. Found here are 600,000 to 750,000 distinct CDR3 sequences, 9% to 15% of them singletons; the top ten hold under 15%. There are a few counts of this clonotype. The clonotype was recovered from a man aged 25-40 years who received the YFV17D yellow fever vaccine. The input for sequencing was PBMCs, taken on the day of the yellow fever booster vaccination. J is TRBJ2-6 and V is TRBV6-1; 7 nucleotides line up with TRBD2. CDR3 residues: CASTERGVSGANVLTF. The CDR3 DNA reads TGTGCCAGCACCGAGCGGGGAGTCTCTGGGGCCAACGTCCTGACTTTC.